The 21 T cell receptor beta chains below all came from one sample that was sequenced in a study of CD4+ T cells in melanoma. Here immunoSEQ multiplex PCR was the method, and the copy in TCRdb shows in-frame clones only, minus some. The sample yields 14,000 to 15,000 clones, 63% seen once. Sample: cells from a culture (not recorded whether cultured in vitro). These receptors all come from a human donor with melanoma.

This CDR3 is CASSHGQTYEQYF. CDR3 sequence (DNA): TGCGCCAGCAGCCATGGACAGACCTACGAGCAGTACTTC. This rearrangement joins TRBV5-1 to TRBJ2-7, with D perhaps matching TRBD1 (6 bases). The CDR3 totals 13 residues. The germline gives CDR1 SGHRS, CDR2 YFSETQ. V dropped 4 bases and J dropped 2 bases, with 10 bases sitting between them.

Concerning this clone itself: Its ends do not fully match the called genes, so a read error is possible. The chain is built from TRBV5-1 and TRBJ1-2; 10 bases match TRBD1. Germline values: CDR1 SGHRS, CDR2 YFSETQ. The CDR3 totals 15 residues. For the CDR3, the DNA is TGTGCCAGCAGCCCGAGGGACAGGGGTTTTGTAGGCTACACCTTC. Its protein product is CASSPRDRGFVGYTF. The full variable domain, in which reference TRBV5-1 and TRBJ1-2 provide the parts outside the CDR3, is KAGVTQTPRYLIKTRGQQVTLSCSPISGHRSVSWYQQTPGQGLQFLFEYFSETQRNKGNFPGRFSGRQFSNSRSEMNVSTLELGDSALYLCASSPRDRGFVGYTFGSGTRLTVV.

This chain uses TRBV2 with TRBJ1-2, with D possibly TRBD1 on 5 matching bases. This CDR3 is built from 12 residues. Trimming took off 2 bases at V and 7 bases at J, with 8 bases between the two ends. The germline V gene encodes CDR1 SNHLY and CDR2 FYNNEI. The CDR3 nucleotides are TGTGCCAGCAGTGAATACAGGATTGGCTACACCTTC. Its protein is CASSEYRIGYTF.

The genes are TRBV29-1 and TRBJ1-2; the D is unclear. The germline V gene encodes CDR1 SQVTM and CDR2 ANQGSEA. V was shortened by 4 bases and J by 4 bases, with 10 bases between the two germline ends. CDR3 length equals 12 residues. CDR3 sequence reads: CSVVAGSYGYTF. CDR3 nucleotides: TGCAGCGTTGTTGCAGGATCCTATGGCTACACCTTC. Together with reference TRBV29-1 and TRBJ1-2, the CDR3 gives the full variable domain: SAVISQKPSRDICQRGTSLTIQCQVDSQVTMMFWYRQQPGQSLTLIATANQGSEATYESGFVIDKFPISRPNLTFSTLTVSNMSPEDSSIYLCSVVAGSYGYTFGSGTRLTVV.

The chain has TRBV19 and TRBJ1-1; no firm D call. The CDR3 contains 15 residues. Trimming removed 3 bases from V and 0 bases from J, with 11 bases in between. CDR1 is LNHDA and CDR2 is SQIVND in the germline V gene (reference sequence). The CDR3 DNA reads TGTGCCAGTAGTATCCAGACACAATTGAACACTGAAGCTTTCTTT. Its protein product is CASSIQTQLNTEAFF.

The chain combines TRBV7-6 with TRBJ2-7; 11 nucleotides line up with TRBD1. V was clipped by 5 bases and J by 6 bases; unmatched bases: 12. In germline, CDR1 is SGHVS, CDR2 FNYEAQ. This CDR3 contains 16 residues. Here the CDR3 reads CASSVRTGGGFSEQYF. The CDR3 region has the DNA TGTGCCAGCAGCGTACGGACAGGGGGCGGATTTAGCGAGCAGTACTTC.

J is TRBJ2-5 and V is TRBV4-1, with TRBD2 identical over 9 bases. The J segment lost 5 bases and the V segment lost 0 bases, leaving 16 bases of the junction unmatched. The CDR3 is 19 amino acids. Germline V gene data show CDR1 as MGHRA and CDR2 as YSYEKL. This CDR3 is CASSQDTGGGGALRETQYF. DNA of the CDR3: TGCGCCAGCAGCCAAGATACGGGGGGCGGGGGGGCCCTTCGCGAGACCCAGTACTTC.

This chain uses TRBV11-2 with TRBJ1-1; D might be TRBD1 (5 bases). V shed 3 bases and J shed 3 bases, with 11 bases lying between them. Germline CDR1 reads SGHAT; CDR2 reads FQNNGV. The length of the CDR3 is 14 residues. CDR3 bases: TGTGCCAGCAGCTTGGCAGGGCGGGACACTGAAGCTTTCTTT. Translated: CASSLAGRDTEAFF.

The V gene is TRBV9, the J gene TRBJ2-5; no clear D gene. The CDR3 is 16 residues long. Trimming stripped 5 bases from V and 1 base from J, with 18 bases between. CDR1 and CDR2 from the germline V gene are SGDLS and YYNGEE. The CDR3 DNA reads as TGTGCCAGCAGTCCTCGATGGCAGACCGGCCAAGAGACCCAGTACTTC. This gives the protein CASSPRWQTGQETQYF.

The chain employs TRBV25-1 and TRBJ2-1; no clear D gene. Germline assignment: CDR1 MGHDK and CDR2 SYGVNS. This CDR3 has 11 residues. The V end lost 10 bases, the J end lost 8 bases, and 12 bases lay between the germline ends. The CDR3 nucleotides are TGTGCCACTGGTTGGTTGGATGAGCAGTTCTTC. This translates into CATGWLDEQFF. The full variable domain, rest sourced from reference TRBV25-1 and TRBJ2-1, is EADIYQTPRYLVIGTGKKITLECSQTMGHDKMYWYQQDPGMELHLIHYSYGVNSTEKGDLSSESTVSRIRTEHFPLTLESARPSHTSQYLCATGWLDEQFFGPGTRLTVL.

This clone was recorded only once. The CDR3 sequence is CASSPSGLGMGEQYF. CDR3 nucleotides: TGTGCCAGCAGTCCCTCAGGGTTAGGAATGGGCGAGCAGTACTTC. V gene TRBV6-1 combines with J gene TRBJ2-7, with D possibly being TRBD1 (5 bases). The CDR3 is 15 residues long. V was pared by 5 bases and J by 6 bases, with 20 bases between. CDR1 is MNHNS and CDR2 is SASEGT in the germline V gene.

This rearrangement joins TRBV18 to TRBJ2-1; 8 bases fit TRBD2. The germline CDR1 and CDR2 sequences are KGHSH and LQKENI. Germline trimming cut 3 bases from V and 1 base from J; bases unmatched to any gene: 2. The CDR3 runs to 15 residues. CDR3: CASSPGLDSYNEQFF. The CDR3 nucleotides are TGTGCCAGCTCACCGGGACTAGATTCCTACAATGAGCAGTTCTTC.

The chain has TRBV7-8 and TRBJ2-7; D remains unclear. V shed 1 base and J shed 3 bases, with 10 bases lying between them. Germline V gives CDR1 SGHVS, CDR2 FQNEAQ. The CDR3 totals 14 residues. The CDR3 sequence: CASSLVGKNYEQYF. CDR3 in DNA: TGTGCCAGCAGCTTAGTGGGGAAGAACTACGAGCAGTACTTC.

The chain is built from TRBV29-1 and TRBJ2-3, with 7 bases identical to TRBD1. Germline trimming cut 1 base from V and 4 bases from J; bases unmatched to any gene: 5. Germline assignment: CDR1 SQVTM and CDR2 ANQGSEA. The CDR3 sequence is 14 residues long. The CDR3 nucleotides read TGCAGCGTTGAAGTGGGTCAGGGGGCAGATACGCAGTATTTT. As protein: CSVEVGQGADTQYF.

The DNA for the CDR3 is TGTGCCAGCAGCTTAGAATTTGGGGCCAAGAACACTGAAGCTTTCTTT. It translates to CASSLEFGAKNTEAFF. This chain links TRBV11-2 with TRBJ1-1; D perhaps matches TRBD1 (5 bases). CDR1 SGHAT and CDR2 FQNNGV come from the germline V gene. Trimming took off 0 bases at V and 1 base at J, with 12 bases between the two ends. The CDR3 covers 16 residues.

V usage is TRBV6-6 and J usage is TRBJ1-2; no definite D call. The V end lost 6 bases, the J end lost 4 bases, and 12 bases lay between the germline ends. The CDR3 extends over 13 amino acids. Germline assignment: CDR1 MNHNY and CDR2 SVGAGI (reference sequence). CDR3: CASSQRDGYGYTF. DNA for the CDR3: TGTGCCAGCAGCCAGAGGGATGGCTATGGCTACACCTTC.

This rearrangement joins TRBV7-3 to TRBJ2-7, with D tentatively TRBD2 (7 bases). The germline V gene has CDR1 SGHTA and CDR2 FQGTGA. The CDR3 totals 12 residues. V was trimmed by 6 bases and J by 9 bases, leaving 15 bases between them. The CDR3 protein is CASRIEGGAQYF. In DNA, the CDR3 is TGTGCCAGCAGGATAGAAGGGGGGGCGCAGTACTTC.

V usage is TRBV2 and J usage is TRBJ2-7; D is perhaps TRBD1 (6 bases). CDR1 and CDR2 from the germline V gene are SNHLY and FYNNEI. The CDR3 is 14 amino acids. V was trimmed by 6 bases and J by 3 bases, leaving 15 bases between them. The CDR3 sequence: CASRDQGLLYEQYF. The CDR3 bases are TGTGCCAGCAGAGATCAGGGGCTGCTCTACGAGCAGTACTTC.

The J gene is TRBJ1-6, the V gene TRBV7-4; D remains ambiguous. Trimming removed 3 bases from V and 6 bases from J, with 24 bases in between. This CDR3 contains 19 residues. Per the germline V gene, CDR1 is SGHVT and CDR2 is SQSDAQ. The CDR3 sequence is CASSFHGVVPHLFNSPLHF. The CDR3 bases are TGTGCCAGCAGCTTTCATGGTGTCGTCCCCCATCTATTTAATTCACCCCTCCACTTT.

The V gene is TRBV4-1, the J gene TRBJ1-2; 7 bases map to TRBD1. V trimming: 2 bases; J trimming: 5 bases; junction bases outside the gene matches: 5. Per germline, CDR1 MGHRA and CDR2 YSYEKL. This CDR3 is 14 amino acids long. CDR3 bases: TGCGCCAGCAGCCAAACTACAGGGGTTTATGGCTACACCTTC. Residues: CASSQTTGVYGYTF.

This clone has only a few counts. CDR3 sequence reads: CASSKGLFGTDTQYF. CDR3 nucleotides: TGTGCCAGCAGTAAAGGGCTGTTCGGTACAGATACGCAGTATTTT. The chain uses TRBV6-5 and TRBJ2-3; no reliable D call. Deletions cut 5 bases from V and 3 bases from J, with 15 bases between. The germline CDR1 and CDR2 sequences are MNHEY and SVGAGI. This CDR3 comprises 15 residues.